One and the same sample provided the 7 T cell receptor beta chains below, sequenced in a study of cytomegalovirus exposure and HLA in healthy donors. TCRdb's table, derived via immunoSEQ multiplex PCR, lists solely in-frame clones and lacks some. The table records 150,000 or so clones, approximately 90% of them present only once. The material sequenced was PBMCs. Source of these receptors: a woman aged 25 to 45 in good health and CMV-seropositive.

The chain recombines TRBV4-1 with TRBJ1-1; TRBD1 matches at 12 bases. The CDR3 runs to 16 residues. Germline V gives CDR1 MGHRA, CDR2 YSYEKL. The V gene end was trimmed by 4 bases and the J gene end by 6 bases; junction bases not matched to a gene: 9. The CDR3 loop reads CASSLTPGQGASEAFF. As DNA, the CDR3 is TGCGCCAGCAGCCTGACTCCGGGACAGGGGGCGTCTGAAGCTTTCTTT.

The chain couples TRBV13 to TRBJ2-3; TRBD2 agrees at 10 bases. The germline V gene encodes CDR1 PRHDT and CDR2 FYEKMQ (reference sequence). Trimming took 8 bases from V and 2 from J; bases not matched to a gene: 16. The CDR3 is made up of 18 amino acids. The CDR3 coding sequence is TGTGCCAGCGGAATAGCGGGGGGACCGGATCCATACACAGATACGCAGTATTTT. This gives the protein CASGIAGGPDPYTDTQYF.

This clone was seen only a few times. The chain uses TRBV6-1 and TRBJ1-3; possible D gene TRBD1, 6 bases. The length of the CDR3 is 15 residues. V lost 4 bases, J lost 0 bases, and 10 bases lay in between. Germline CDR1 and CDR2: MNHNS and SASEGT. The CDR3 loop is CASSADSYSGNTIYF. In nucleotides, the CDR3 is TGTGCCAGCAGTGCGGACAGCTACTCTGGAAACACCATATATTTT.

V and J are TRBV27 and TRBJ2-5; 8 bases agree with TRBD2. This CDR3 contains 13 residues. With 8 bases clipped from V and 2 bases from J, the junction kept 4 bases outside the gene matches. Germline V gene lookup returns CDR1 MNHEY and CDR2 SMNVEV (reference sequence). In DNA, the CDR3 is TGTGCCAGCCGGGCTAGCGGGCAAGAGACCCAGTACTTC. It specifies CASRASGQETQYF.

This chain connects TRBV9 to TRBJ2-1; 12 nucleotides line up with TRBD2. V trimming: 3 bases; J trimming: 7 bases; junction bases outside the gene matches: 17. Germline V gene sequence: CDR1 SGDLS, CDR2 YYNGEE. The CDR3 has 19 residues. This CDR3 reads CASSGTRPGLAGGPNEQFF. Written as DNA, the CDR3 is TGTGCCAGCAGCGGGACCCGCCCGGGGCTAGCGGGAGGGCCGAATGAGCAGTTCTTC.

Here the CDR3 reads CASSISSGQRRNEQFF. The CDR3 bases are TGTGCCAGTAGTATCTCTAGCGGGCAACGACGCAATGAGCAGTTCTTC. V is TRBV19 and J is TRBJ2-1; 8 bases are a match to TRBD2. The CDR3 runs to 16 residues. V shed 3 bases and J 6 bases; nucleotides not matched to a gene: 10. Per germline, CDR1 LNHDA and CDR2 SQIVND (reference sequence).

The gene calls are TRBV6-6 and TRBJ2-2; D not resolved. Germline-derived CDR1 and CDR2 are MNHNY and SVGAGI (reference sequence). CDR3 length: 14 residues. V lost 6 bases, J lost 4 bases, and 12 bases lay in between. This chain's CDR3 is CASRPPKPTGELFF. The DNA for the CDR3 is TGTGCCAGCAGACCCCCCAAGCCCACCGGGGAGCTGTTTTTT.